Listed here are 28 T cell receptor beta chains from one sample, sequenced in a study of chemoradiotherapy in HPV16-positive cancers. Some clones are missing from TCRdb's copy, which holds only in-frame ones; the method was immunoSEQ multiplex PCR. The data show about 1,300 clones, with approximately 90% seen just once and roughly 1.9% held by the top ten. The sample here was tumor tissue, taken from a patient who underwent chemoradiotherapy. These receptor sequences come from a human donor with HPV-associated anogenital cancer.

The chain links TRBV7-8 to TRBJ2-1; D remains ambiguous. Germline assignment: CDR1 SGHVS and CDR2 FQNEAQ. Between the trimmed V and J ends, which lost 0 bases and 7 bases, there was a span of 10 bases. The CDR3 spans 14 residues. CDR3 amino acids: CASSLAGFRNEQFF. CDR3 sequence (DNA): TGTGCCAGCAGCTTAGCGGGGTTTAGGAATGAGCAGTTCTTC.

The CDR3 nucleotides read TGTGCCAGCAGCTCGGGGACTAGCGGGGGTCGAAAAGAGACCCAGTACTTC. It codes for CASSSGTSGGRKETQYF. The J gene is TRBJ2-5, the V gene TRBV7-8, with 14 nucleotides matching TRBD2. The V segment lost 4 bases and the J segment 3 bases; nucleotides outside the gene matches: 7. This CDR3 is built from 17 residues. Germline V lookup: CDR1 SGHVS, CDR2 FQNEAQ.

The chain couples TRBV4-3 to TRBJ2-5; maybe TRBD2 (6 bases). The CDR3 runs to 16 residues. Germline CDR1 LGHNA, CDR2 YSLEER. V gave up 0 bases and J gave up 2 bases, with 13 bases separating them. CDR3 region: CASSQDLSAGQETQYF. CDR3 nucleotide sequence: TGCGCCAGCAGCCAAGATCTGAGCGCGGGACAAGAGACCCAGTACTTC.

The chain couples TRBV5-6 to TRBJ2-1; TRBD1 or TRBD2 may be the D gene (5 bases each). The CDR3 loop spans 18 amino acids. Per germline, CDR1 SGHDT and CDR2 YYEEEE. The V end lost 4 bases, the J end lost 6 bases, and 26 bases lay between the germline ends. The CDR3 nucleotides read TGTGCCAGCAGCGGGGCGAGGGGTAGGAGGCTAGCCTCCAATGAGCAGTTCTTC. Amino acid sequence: CASSGARGRRLASNEQFF.

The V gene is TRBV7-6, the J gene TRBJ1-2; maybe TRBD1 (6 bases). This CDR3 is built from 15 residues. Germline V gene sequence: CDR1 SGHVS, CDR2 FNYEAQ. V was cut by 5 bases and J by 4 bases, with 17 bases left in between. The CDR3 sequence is CASSAEQGAGYGYTF. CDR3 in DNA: TGTGCCAGCAGCGCTGAACAGGGAGCGGGCTATGGCTACACCTTC.

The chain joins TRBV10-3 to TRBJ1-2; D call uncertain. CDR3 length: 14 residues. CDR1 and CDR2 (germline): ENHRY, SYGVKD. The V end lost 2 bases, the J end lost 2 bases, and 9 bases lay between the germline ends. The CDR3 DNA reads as TGTGCCATCAGTGAGGGGGTAGGGAACTATGGCTACACCTTC. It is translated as CAISEGVGNYGYTF.

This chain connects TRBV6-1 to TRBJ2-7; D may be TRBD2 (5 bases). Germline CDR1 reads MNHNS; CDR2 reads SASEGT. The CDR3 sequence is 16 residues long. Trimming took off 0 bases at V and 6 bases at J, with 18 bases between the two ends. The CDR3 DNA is TGTGCCAGCAGTGAAGCCCCTGGGAGCGGCTCACTCGAGCAGTACTTC. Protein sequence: CASSEAPGSGSLEQYF.

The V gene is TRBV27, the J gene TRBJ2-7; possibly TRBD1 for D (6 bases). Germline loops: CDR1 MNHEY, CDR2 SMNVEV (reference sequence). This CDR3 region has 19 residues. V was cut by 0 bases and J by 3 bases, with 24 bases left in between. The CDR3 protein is CASSLSSGPSGVVFYEQYF. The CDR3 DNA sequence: TGTGCCAGCAGTTTATCATCGGGGCCGTCAGGGGTGGTCTTCTACGAGCAGTACTTC.

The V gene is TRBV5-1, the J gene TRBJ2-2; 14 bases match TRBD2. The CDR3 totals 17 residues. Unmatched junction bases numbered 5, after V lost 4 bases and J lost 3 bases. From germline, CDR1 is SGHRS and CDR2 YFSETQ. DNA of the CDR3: TGCGCCAGCAGCCGACTAGCGGGAGGGGGTTACACCGGGGAGCTGTTTTTT. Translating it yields CASSRLAGGGYTGELFF.

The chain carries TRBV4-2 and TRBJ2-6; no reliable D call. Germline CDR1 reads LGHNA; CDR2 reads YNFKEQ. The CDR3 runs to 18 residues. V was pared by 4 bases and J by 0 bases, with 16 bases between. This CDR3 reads CASSPRVPADSGANVLTF. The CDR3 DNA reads TGTGCCAGCAGCCCAAGGGTGCCCGCCGACTCTGGGGCCAACGTCCTGACTTTC.

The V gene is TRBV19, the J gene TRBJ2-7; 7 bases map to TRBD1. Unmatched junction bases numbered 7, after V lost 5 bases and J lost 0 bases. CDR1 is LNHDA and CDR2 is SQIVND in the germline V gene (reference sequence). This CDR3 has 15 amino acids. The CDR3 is CASSSTGESSYEQYF. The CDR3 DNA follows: TGTGCCAGTAGTTCCACAGGGGAAAGCTCCTACGAGCAGTACTTC.

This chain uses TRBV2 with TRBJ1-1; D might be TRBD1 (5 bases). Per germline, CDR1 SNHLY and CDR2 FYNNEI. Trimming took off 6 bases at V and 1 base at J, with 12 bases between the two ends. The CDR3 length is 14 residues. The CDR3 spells CASRRTGANTEAFF. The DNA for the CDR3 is TGTGCCAGCAGGAGAACCGGGGCGAACACTGAAGCTTTCTTT.

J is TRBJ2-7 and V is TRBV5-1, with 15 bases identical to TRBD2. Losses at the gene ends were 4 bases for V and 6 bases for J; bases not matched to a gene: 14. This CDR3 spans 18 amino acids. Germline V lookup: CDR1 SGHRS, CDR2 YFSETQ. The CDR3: CASSPGLAGGPGLGEQYF. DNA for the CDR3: TGCGCCAGCAGCCCGGGACTAGCGGGAGGCCCCGGGTTGGGCGAGCAGTACTTC.

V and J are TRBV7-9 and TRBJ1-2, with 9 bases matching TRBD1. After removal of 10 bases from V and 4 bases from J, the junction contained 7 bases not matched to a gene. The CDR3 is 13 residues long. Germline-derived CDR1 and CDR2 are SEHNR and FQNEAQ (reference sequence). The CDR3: CATKGQGGYGYTF. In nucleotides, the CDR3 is TGTGCCACCAAGGGACAGGGAGGCTATGGCTACACCTTC.

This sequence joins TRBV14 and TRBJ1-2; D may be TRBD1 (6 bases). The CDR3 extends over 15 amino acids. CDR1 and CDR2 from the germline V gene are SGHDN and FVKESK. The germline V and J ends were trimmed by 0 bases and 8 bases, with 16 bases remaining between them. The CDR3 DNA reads TGTGCCAGCAGCCAAGAGCTCGGCAGGGGTGGCGGCTACACCTTC. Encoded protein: CASSQELGRGGGYTF.

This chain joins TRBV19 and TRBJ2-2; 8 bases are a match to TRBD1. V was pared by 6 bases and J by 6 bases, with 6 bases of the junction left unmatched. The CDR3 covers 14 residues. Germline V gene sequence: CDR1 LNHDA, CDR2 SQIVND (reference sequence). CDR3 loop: CASRRQGWAGELFF. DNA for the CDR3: TGTGCCAGTAGGAGACAGGGGTGGGCCGGGGAGCTGTTTTTT. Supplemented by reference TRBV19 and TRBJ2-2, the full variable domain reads DGGITQSPKYLFRKEGQNVTLSCEQNLNHDAMYWYRQDPGQGLRLIYYSQIVNDFQKGDIAEGYSVSREKKESFPLTVTSAQKNPTAFYLCASRRQGWAGELFFGEGSRLTVL.

The CDR3 spells CASDKGNQPQHF. DNA for the CDR3: TGTGCCAGTGACAAAGGCAATCAGCCCCAGCATTTT. The chain combines TRBV28 with TRBJ1-5; no firm D call. Germline-derived CDR1 and CDR2 are MDHEN and SYDVKM. V shed 9 bases and J shed 2 bases, with 8 bases lying between them. This CDR3 has 12 amino acids.

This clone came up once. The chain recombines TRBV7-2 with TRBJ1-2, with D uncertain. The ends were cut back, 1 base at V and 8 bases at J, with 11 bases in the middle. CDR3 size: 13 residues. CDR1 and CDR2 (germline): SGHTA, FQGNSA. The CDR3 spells CASSLGQVVGYTF. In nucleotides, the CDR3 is TGTGCCAGCAGCTTAGGGCAGGTAGTAGGCTACACCTTC.

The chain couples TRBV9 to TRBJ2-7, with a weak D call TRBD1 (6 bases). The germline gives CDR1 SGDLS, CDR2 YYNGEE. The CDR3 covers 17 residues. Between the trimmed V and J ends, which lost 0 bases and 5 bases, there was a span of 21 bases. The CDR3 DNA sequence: TGTGCCAGCAGCGTAGCAGGTGGGGGAACAGGGTACAACGAGCAGTACTTC. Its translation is CASSVAGGGTGYNEQYF.

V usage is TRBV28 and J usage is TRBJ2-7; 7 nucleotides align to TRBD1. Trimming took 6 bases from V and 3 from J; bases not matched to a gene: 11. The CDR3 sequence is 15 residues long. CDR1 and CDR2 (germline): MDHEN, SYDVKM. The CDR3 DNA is TGTGCCAGCAGACACAGGACAGGTTCGGTCTACGAGCAGTACTTC. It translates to CASRHRTGSVYEQYF. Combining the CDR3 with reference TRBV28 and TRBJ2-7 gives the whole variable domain DVKVTQSSRYLVKRTGEKVFLECVQDMDHENMFWYRQDPGLGLRLIYFSYDVKMKEKGDIPEGYSVSREKKERFSLILESASTNQTSMYLCASRHRTGSVYEQYFGPGTRLTVT.

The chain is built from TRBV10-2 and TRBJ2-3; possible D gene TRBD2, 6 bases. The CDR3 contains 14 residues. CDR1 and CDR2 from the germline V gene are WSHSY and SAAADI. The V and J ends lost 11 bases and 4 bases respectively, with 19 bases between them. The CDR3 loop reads CAGTSGATADTQYF. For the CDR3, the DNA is TGCGCCGGGACCTCGGGAGCCACGGCAGATACGCAGTATTTT.

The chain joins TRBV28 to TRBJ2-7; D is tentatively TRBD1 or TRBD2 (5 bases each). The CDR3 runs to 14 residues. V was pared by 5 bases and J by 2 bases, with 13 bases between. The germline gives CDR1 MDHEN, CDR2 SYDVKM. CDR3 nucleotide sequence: TGTGCCAGCAGTGGGGACCAGAGGGCCTACGAGCAGTACTTC. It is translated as CASSGDQRAYEQYF.

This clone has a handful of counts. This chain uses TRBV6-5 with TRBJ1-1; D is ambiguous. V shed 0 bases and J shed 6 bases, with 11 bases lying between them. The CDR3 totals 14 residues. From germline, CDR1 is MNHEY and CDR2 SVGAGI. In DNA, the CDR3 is TGTGCCAGCAGTTACTCGTTTACTACCCCTGAAGCTTTCTTT. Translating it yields CASSYSFTTPEAFF.

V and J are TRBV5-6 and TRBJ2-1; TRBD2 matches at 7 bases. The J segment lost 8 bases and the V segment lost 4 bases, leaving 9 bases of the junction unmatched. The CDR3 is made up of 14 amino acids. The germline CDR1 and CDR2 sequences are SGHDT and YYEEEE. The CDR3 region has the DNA TGTGCCAGCAGCCTAGGACTAGTATTCGATGAGCAGTTCTTC. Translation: CASSLGLVFDEQFF.

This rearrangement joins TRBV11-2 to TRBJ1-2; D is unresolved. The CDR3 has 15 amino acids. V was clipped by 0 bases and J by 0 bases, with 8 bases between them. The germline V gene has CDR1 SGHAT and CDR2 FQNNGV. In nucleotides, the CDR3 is TGTGCCAGCAGCTTAGATCCAGCTCCTAACTATGGCTACACCTTC. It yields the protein CASSLDPAPNYGYTF.

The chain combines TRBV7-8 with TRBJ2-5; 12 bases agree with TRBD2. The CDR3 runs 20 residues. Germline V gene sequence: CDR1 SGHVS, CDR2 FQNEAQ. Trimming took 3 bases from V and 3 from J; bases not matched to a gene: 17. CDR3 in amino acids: CASSFSPPGLAGSFKETQYF. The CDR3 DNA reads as TGTGCCAGCAGCTTCTCCCCCCCGGGACTAGCGGGCAGCTTCAAAGAGACCCAGTACTTC.

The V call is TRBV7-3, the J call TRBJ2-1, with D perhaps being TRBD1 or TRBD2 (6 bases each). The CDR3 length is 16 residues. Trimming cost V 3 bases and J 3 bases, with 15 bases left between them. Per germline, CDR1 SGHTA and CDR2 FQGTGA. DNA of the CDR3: TGTGCCAGCAGCTTCTCGGGGGCGAATGACTACAATGAGCAGTTCTTC. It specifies CASSFSGANDYNEQFF.

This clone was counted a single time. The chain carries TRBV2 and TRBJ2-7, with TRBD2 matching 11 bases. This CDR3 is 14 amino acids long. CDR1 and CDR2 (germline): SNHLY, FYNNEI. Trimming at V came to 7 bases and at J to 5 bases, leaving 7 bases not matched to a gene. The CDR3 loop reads CASTPVLAGDEQYF. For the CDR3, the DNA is TGTGCCAGCACCCCGGTACTAGCGGGGGACGAGCAGTACTTC.